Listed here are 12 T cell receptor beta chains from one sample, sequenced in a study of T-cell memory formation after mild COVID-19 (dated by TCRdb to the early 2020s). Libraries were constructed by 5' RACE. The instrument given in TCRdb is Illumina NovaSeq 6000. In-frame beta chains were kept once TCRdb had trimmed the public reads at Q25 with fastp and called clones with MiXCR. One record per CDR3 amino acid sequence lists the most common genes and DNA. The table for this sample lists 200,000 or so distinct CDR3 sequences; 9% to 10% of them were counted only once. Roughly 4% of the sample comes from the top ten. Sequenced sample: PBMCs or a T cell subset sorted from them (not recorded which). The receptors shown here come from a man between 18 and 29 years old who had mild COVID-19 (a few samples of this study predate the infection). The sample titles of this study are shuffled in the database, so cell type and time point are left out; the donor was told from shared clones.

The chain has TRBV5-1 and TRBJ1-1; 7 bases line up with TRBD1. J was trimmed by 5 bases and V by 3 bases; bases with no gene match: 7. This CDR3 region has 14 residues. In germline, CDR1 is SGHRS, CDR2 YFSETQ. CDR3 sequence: CASSSGGVFTEAFF. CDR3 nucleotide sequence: TGCGCCAGCAGCTCAGGGGGAGTATTTACTGAAGCTTTCTTT.

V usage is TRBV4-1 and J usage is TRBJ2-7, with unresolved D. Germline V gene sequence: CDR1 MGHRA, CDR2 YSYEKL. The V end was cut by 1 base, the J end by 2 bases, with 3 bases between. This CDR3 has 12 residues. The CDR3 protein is CASSQVPYEQYF. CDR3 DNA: TGCGCCAGCAGCCAAGTACCCTACGAGCAGTACTTC.

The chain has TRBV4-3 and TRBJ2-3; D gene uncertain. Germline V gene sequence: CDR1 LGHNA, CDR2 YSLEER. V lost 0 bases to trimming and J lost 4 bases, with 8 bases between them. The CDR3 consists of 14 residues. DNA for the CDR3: TGCGCCAGCAGCCAAGATTTAAACCCAGATACGCAGTATTTT. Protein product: CASSQDLNPDTQYF.

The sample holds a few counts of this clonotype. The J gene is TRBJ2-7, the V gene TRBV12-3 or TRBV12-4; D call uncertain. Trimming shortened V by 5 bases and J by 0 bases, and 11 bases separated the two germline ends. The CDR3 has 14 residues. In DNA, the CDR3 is TGTGCCAGCAGTCTCTATGAAACCTCCTACGAGCAGTACTTC. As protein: CASSLYETSYEQYF.

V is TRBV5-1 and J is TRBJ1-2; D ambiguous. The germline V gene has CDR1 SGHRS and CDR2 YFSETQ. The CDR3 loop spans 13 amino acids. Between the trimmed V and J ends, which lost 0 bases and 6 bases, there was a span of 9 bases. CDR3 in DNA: TGCGCCAGCAGCTTGGAACAGATTAATGGCTACACCTTC. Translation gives CASSLEQINGYTF.

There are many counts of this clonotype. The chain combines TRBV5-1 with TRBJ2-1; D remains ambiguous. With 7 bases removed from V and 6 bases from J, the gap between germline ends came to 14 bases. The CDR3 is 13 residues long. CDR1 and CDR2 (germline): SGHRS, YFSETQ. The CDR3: CASHDPPSNEQFF. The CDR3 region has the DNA TGCGCCAGCCACGATCCCCCCAGCAATGAGCAGTTCTTC.

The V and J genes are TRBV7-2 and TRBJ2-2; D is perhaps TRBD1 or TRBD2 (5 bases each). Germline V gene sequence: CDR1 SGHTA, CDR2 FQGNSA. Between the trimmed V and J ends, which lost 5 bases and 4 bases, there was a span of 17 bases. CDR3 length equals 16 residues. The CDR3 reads CASSPRWGSGTGELFF. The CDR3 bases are TGTGCCAGCAGCCCTCGGTGGGGGTCGGGCACCGGGGAGCTGTTTTTT.

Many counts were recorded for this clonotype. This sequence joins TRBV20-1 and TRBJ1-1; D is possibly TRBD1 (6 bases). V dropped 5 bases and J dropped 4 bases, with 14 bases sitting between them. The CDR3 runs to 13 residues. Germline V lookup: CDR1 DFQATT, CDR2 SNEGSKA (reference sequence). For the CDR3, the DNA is TGCAGTGCTCCTGAACAGGGACCCACTGAAGCTTTCTTT. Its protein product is CSAPEQGPTEAFF.

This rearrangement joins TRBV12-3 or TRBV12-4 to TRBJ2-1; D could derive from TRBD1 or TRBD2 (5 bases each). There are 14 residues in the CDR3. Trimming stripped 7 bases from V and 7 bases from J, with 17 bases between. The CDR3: CASKPGTRQNEQFF. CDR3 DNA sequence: TGTGCCAGCAAACCCGGGACCCGCCAAAATGAGCAGTTCTTC.

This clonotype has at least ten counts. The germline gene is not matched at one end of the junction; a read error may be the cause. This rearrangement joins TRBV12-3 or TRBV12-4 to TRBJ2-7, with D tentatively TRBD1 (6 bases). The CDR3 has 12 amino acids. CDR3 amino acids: CASTLQSGTPIF. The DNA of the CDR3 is TGTGCCAGCACTCTTCAATCCGGGACACCCATCTTC.

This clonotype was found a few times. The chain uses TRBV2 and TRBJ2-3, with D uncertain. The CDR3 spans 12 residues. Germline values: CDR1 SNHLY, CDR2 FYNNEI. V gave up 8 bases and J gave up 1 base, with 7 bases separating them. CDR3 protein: CASVGGTDTQYF. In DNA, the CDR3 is TGTGCCAGCGTAGGCGGCACAGATACGCAGTATTTT.

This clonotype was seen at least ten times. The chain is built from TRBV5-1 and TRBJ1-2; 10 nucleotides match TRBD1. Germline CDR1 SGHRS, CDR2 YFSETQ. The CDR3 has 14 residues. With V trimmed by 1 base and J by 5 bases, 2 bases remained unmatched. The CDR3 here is CASSLRQGAYGYTF. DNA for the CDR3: TGCGCCAGCAGCTTGAGACAGGGGGCGTATGGCTACACCTTC.